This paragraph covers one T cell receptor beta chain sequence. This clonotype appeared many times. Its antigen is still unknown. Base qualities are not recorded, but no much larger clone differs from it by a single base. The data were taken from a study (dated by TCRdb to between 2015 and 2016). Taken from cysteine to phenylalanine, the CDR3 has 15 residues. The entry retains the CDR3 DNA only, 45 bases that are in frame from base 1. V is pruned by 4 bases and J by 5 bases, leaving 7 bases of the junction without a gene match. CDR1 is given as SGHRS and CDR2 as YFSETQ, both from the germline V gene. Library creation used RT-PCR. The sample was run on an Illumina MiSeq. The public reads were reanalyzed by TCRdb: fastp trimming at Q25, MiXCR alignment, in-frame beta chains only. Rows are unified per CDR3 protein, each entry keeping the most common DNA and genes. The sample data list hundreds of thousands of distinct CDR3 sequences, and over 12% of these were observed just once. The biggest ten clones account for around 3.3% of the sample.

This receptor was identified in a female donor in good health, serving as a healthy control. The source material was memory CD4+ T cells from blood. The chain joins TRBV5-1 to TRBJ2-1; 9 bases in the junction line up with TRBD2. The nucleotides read TGCGCCAGCAGCCCAGTGTCTAGCGGGAACAATGAGCAGTTCTTC. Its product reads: CASSPVSSGNNEQFF.